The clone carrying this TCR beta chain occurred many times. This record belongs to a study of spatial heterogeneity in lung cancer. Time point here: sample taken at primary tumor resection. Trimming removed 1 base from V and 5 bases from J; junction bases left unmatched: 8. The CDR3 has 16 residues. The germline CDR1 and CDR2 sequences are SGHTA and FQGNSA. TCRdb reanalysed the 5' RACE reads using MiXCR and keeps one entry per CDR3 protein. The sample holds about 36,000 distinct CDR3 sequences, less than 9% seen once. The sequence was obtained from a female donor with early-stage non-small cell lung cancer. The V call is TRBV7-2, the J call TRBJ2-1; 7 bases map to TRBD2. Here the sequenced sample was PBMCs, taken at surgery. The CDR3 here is CASSLVGASGHNEQFF. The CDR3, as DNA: TGTGCCAGCAGCTTAGTCGGGGCTAGCGGACACAATGAGCAGTTCTTC. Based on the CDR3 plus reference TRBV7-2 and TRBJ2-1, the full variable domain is GAGVSQSPSNKVTEKGKDVELRCDPISGHTALYWYRQSLGQGLEFLIYFQGNSAPDKSGLPSDRFSAERTGGSVSTLTIQRTQQEDSAVYLCASSLVGASGHNEQFFGPGTRLTVL.